This T cell receptor beta chain is from a study of spatial heterogeneity in lung cancer. Time point reported: sample taken at primary tumor resection. No cells were sorted before sequencing. The whole RNA sequenced was extracted from tumor, nontumor lung or frozen PBMC. Sample share makes this clonotype medium-sized. Antigen unknown. Germline-derived CDR1 and CDR2 are SGHTA and FQGNSA. Trimming removed 5 bases from V and 3 bases from J, with 5 bases in between. CDR3 size: 12 residues. Every TCR cDNA molecule carried a tag that served as a unique molecular identifier. From the 5' RACE reads, TCRdb called clonotypes with MiXCR, one entry per CDR3 protein. This table has around 2,700 distinct CDR3 sequences, roughly 6% appearing once. Notes on the study in general: Expanded TCR counts, ubiquitous and regional, correlated respectively with ubiquitous and regional nonsynonymous mutation counts. Intratumoral expanded alpha and beta TCR counts were found to track tumor mutation counts.

The input for sequencing was lung tumor tissue, taken at surgery. The source is a male donor with early-stage non-small cell lung cancer. The rearrangement links TRBV7-2 to TRBJ1-3; no firm D call. The CDR3 region is CASSQFGNTIYF. The CDR3 DNA sequence: TGTGCCAGCAGCCAATTTGGAAACACCATATATTTT.